A selection of T cell receptor beta chains follows, all from one sample in a study of identical twins. TCRdb processed the 5' RACE reads anew with MiXCR; each CDR3 protein has one entry. The table records around 480,000 distinct CDR3 sequences, 13% to 15% of them present only once. This sample was also put to use in a study of yellow fever vaccine responses in identical twins.

The source material was CD4+ T cells sorted from blood. The receptors were sampled from a woman aged 18-29 years in good health. CDR3s include the opening cysteine and the closing phenylalanine or tryptophan. Not every row has a clone size; where given, it reads once, few, many or a size class.

size	J	V	CDR3
.	TRBJ2-2	TRBV6-5	CASSYPITGTVSGELFF
.	TRBJ2-7	TRBV25-1	CASSELAGVYEQYF
.	TRBJ2-3	TRBV27	CASSFRSSVSTDTQYF
.	TRBJ2-3	TRBV18	CASSPPSVPTDTQYF
few	TRBJ2-1	TRBV20-1	CSAMTGNEQFF
few	TRBJ2-7	TRBV20-1	CSAGLNEQYF
few	TRBJ1-2	TRBV28	CASSWRYYGYTF
many	TRBJ2-5	TRBV12-3/TRBV12-4	CASRLGTPWETQYF
few	TRBJ2-1	TRBV13	CASSFYREGEQFF
many	TRBJ1-1	TRBV4-2	CASSQDEGLRTEAFF
.	TRBJ1-1	TRBV20-1	CSAQRTENTEAFF
few	TRBJ2-2	TRBV12-3/TRBV12-4	CASSLAPGNTGELFF
few	TRBJ2-3	TRBV20-1	CSARVPGTGLRTDTQYF
.	TRBJ2-7	TRBV28	CASSLGPWLVSSYEQYF
few	TRBJ2-6	TRBV7-6	CASSLMADGANVLTF
many	TRBJ2-1	TRBV3-1	CASSQKGNEQFF
few	TRBJ2-7	TRBV6-2/TRBV6-3	CASRKNEQYF
.	TRBJ2-1	TRBV5-1	CASSSKVPEQFF
.	TRBJ2-2	TRBV2	CASSRLAGGVAGELFF
few	TRBJ2-1	TRBV14	CASSPKLAGVISNEQFF
.	TRBJ2-1	TRBV6-1	CASSRDYQGGEQFF
few	TRBJ2-3	TRBV20-1	CSARESGLTDTQYF
few	TRBJ2-6	TRBV6-5	CASSWTGGSSGANVLTF
many	TRBJ2-7	TRBV7-9	CASSTNSYEQYF
.	TRBJ2-7	TRBV6-1	CASSEFGGRYEQYF
.	TRBJ2-1	TRBV2	CASRGTNYNEQFF
many	TRBJ1-1	TRBV7-3	CASSLGGWTEAFF
few	TRBJ1-2	TRBV3-1	CASSRIRGANYGYTF
.	TRBJ2-7	TRBV7-2	CASSFTPKLSSYEQYF
.	TRBJ2-4	TRBV4-2	CASSQAIAKNIQYF
.	TRBJ2-6	TRBV6-2/TRBV6-3	CASSLREDLSGANVLTF
few	TRBJ2-5	TRBV12-3/TRBV12-4	CASPSPDGIKETQYF
many	TRBJ2-3	TRBV12-3/TRBV12-4	CASGGDTQYF
many	TRBJ2-7	TRBV7-2	CASSFTESRYEQYF
few	TRBJ1-4	TRBV5-1	CASSVDRVATNEKLFF
few	TRBJ2-1	TRBV24-1	CATSDPGQGGEQFF
few	TRBJ1-2	TRBV29-1	CSVFPSRGNGYTF